This T cell receptor beta chain emerged from a study of CD8+ T cells in alopecia areata. Study as a whole: Treatment of the treated patients consisted of oral tofacitinib, 5 to 10 mg twice daily. The percentage of affected scalp area served as the score of severity for treated patients.

Study results and caveats: Tofacitinib produced a significant decrease in scalp clonality and in expanded CD8+ clones among the top 100. When scalp samples are sequenced, resident alphabeta T cells of normal skin are also captured.

The treatment here: oral pan-JAK inhibitor, 5-10 mg twice daily. This clone was recorded only once. The antigen is unknown. V lost 0 bases to trimming and J lost 0 bases, with 11 bases between them. From germline, CDR1 is GTSNPN and CDR2 SVGIG (reference sequence). The CDR3 runs 15 residues. Sequencing relied on a cDNA template that was reverse transcribed from extracted RNA. Repertoires were generated with immunoSEQ multiplex PCR, while TCRdb's copy carries only in-frame clones and drops some. The repertoire has roughly 200,000 clones, less than 45% of them found once; the top ten carry roughly 0.5%. The chain couples TRBV30 to TRBJ1-1; D perhaps matches TRBD1 (5 bases). This clonotype originated in a human donor with alopecia areata. The sample in question was CD4+ T cells sorted from blood, obtained between weeks 30 and 35, from a patient treated with tofacitinib. The CDR3 coding sequence is TGTGCCTGGAGTGTACGCGGGGGGGTGAACACTGAAGCTTTCTTT. It is translated as CAWSVRGGVNTEAFF.